These 26 T cell receptor beta chains originate from one sample sequenced in a study of blood T cell repertoires in COVID-19. Generated by immunoSEQ multiplex PCR, the TCRdb table keeps only in-frame clones and is missing some. Here the sample spans 150,000 to 200,000 clones, over 75% being singletons. The sample taken for sequencing was PBMCs or T cells enriched from blood (not recorded which). Every receptor here comes from a middle-aged man who had recovered from COVID-19.

CDR3 protein: CASSQGEGSDNSPLHF. In nucleotides, the CDR3 is TGCGCCAGCAGTCAAGGGGAGGGGAGCGATAATTCACCCCTCCACTTT. The chain has TRBV23-1 and TRBJ1-6; the D gene is possibly TRBD1 (5 bases). TRBV23-1 is filed as an ORF, its function uncertain. The CDR3 sequence is 16 residues long. The V end lost 2 bases, the J end lost 5 bases, and 13 bases lay between the germline ends.

The V gene is TRBV24-1, the J gene TRBJ1-5; a possible D gene is TRBD1 (5 bases). Germline CDR1 reads KGHDR; CDR2 reads SFDVKD. This CDR3 is 14 amino acids long. V lost 5 bases, J lost 6 bases, and 13 bases lay in between. The CDR3 region is CATSVGQISQPQHF. For the CDR3, the DNA is TGTGCCACCAGTGTGGGGCAGATCAGTCAGCCCCAGCATTTT.

This clone has just one count. The chain has TRBV13 and TRBJ2-1; a possible D gene is TRBD2 (6 bases). V was shortened by 6 bases and J by 0 bases, with 9 bases between the two germline ends. Per the germline V gene, CDR1 is PRHDT and CDR2 is FYEKMQ (reference sequence). This CDR3 contains 14 residues. The CDR3: CASSQEGSYNEQFF. In nucleotides, the CDR3 is TGTGCCAGCAGTCAGGAGGGCTCCTACAATGAGCAGTTCTTC.

The J gene is TRBJ2-7, the V gene TRBV19; 9 nucleotides match TRBD1. This CDR3 contains 14 residues. The J segment lost 2 bases and the V segment lost 11 bases, leaving 10 bases of the junction unmatched. Germline V gives CDR1 LNHDA, CDR2 SQIVND (reference sequence). In nucleotides, the CDR3 is TGTGCCCTCCAAGACAGGGGGGACACCTACGAGCAGTACGTC. Translation gives CALQDRGDTYEQYV.

The CDR3 is CASSLSQPGTGEAFF. In nucleotides, the CDR3 is TGCGCCAGCAGCTTGTCGCAACCGGGGACAGGTGAAGCTTTCTTT. The gene calls are TRBV5-1 and TRBJ1-1; 8 nucleotides align to TRBD1. Germline values: CDR1 SGHRS, CDR2 YFSETQ. The CDR3 is made up of 15 amino acids. Germline trimming cut 1 base from V and 7 bases from J; bases unmatched to any gene: 9.

This chain joins TRBV5-1 and TRBJ2-1; D remains unclear. Germline CDR1 and CDR2: SGHRS and YFSETQ. The CDR3 totals 15 residues. V gave up 0 bases and J gave up 4 bases, with 11 bases separating them. The CDR3 region is CASSLEVESYNEQFF. The CDR3 DNA reads TGCGCCAGCAGCTTGGAAGTCGAGAGTTACAATGAGCAGTTCTTC.

The chain uses TRBV5-1 and TRBJ1-1; no clear D gene. The V end was cut by 0 bases, the J end by 4 bases, with 10 bases between. CDR1 is SGHRS and CDR2 is YFSETQ in the germline V gene. The CDR3 has 14 amino acids. Here the CDR3 DNA reads TGCGCCAGCAGCTTGGGCGGCCCGGGCACTGAAGCTTTCTTT. This sequence encodes CASSLGGPGTEAFF. The whole variable domain, remainder taken from reference TRBV5-1 and TRBJ1-1, is KAGVTQTPRYLIKTRGQQVTLSCSPISGHRSVSWYQQTPGQGLQFLFEYFSETQRNKGNFPGRFSGRQFSNSRSEMNVSTLELGDSALYLCASSLGGPGTEAFFGQGTRLTVV.

V and J are TRBV6-5 and TRBJ1-1, with D unresolved. Trimming removed 7 bases from V and 1 base from J, with 10 bases in between. The CDR3 has 13 residues. Per germline, CDR1 MNHEY and CDR2 SVGAGI. The CDR3: CASKRNRNTEAFF. CDR3 sequence (DNA): TGTGCCAGCAAGCGGAACCGGAACACTGAAGCTTTCTTT.

The chain employs TRBV24-1 and TRBJ1-1; 8 nucleotides agree with TRBD1. The CDR3 runs 16 residues. Germline lookup yields CDR1 KGHDR and CDR2 SFDVKD. With 9 bases clipped from V and 1 base from J, the junction kept 12 bases outside the gene matches. The CDR3 region has the DNA TGTGCCACCCCCCGCCCCGACAGGGGACCGAACACTGAAGCTTTCTTT. This codes for CATPRPDRGPNTEAFF.

This clone has just one count. This chain links TRBV10-1 with TRBJ2-1, with a possible D match to TRBD2 (6 bases). Trimming stripped 1 base from V and 7 bases from J, with 14 bases between. The CDR3 consists of 15 residues. Germline values: CDR1 WNHNN, CDR2 SYGVQD (reference sequence). This chain's CDR3 is CASSEFGGSKNEQFF. The CDR3 bases are TGCGCCAGCAGTGAGTTTGGGGGGAGTAAGAATGAGCAGTTCTTC.

This clone was observed once. The J gene is TRBJ1-3, the V gene TRBV9; a weak D match, TRBD1 (6 bases). Germline values: CDR1 SGDLS, CDR2 YYNGEE. Between the trimmed V and J ends, which lost 4 bases and 0 bases, there was a span of 11 bases. The CDR3 is 15 residues long. CDR3 loop: CASSNQGFSGNTIYF. CDR3 sequence (DNA): TGTGCCAGCAGCAACCAGGGGTTCTCTGGAAACACCATATATTTT.

The rearrangement joins TRBV10-2 to TRBJ1-1; maybe TRBD1 (5 bases). Germline V gene lookup returns CDR1 WSHSY and CDR2 SAAADI. CDR3 length equals 13 residues. With 8 bases removed from V and 3 bases from J, the gap between germline ends came to 13 bases. Here the CDR3 DNA reads TGCGCCAGCTTGGGGGGATTTCACACTGAAGCTTTCTTT. Translated: CASLGGFHTEAFF.

V gene TRBV4-1 combines with J gene TRBJ2-2, with TRBD2 as a possible D gene (5 bases). Trimming cost V 5 bases and J 6 bases, with 10 bases left between them. CDR1 and CDR2 (germline): MGHRA, YSYEKL. The CDR3 sequence is 13 residues long. CDR3 in DNA: TGCGCCAGCAGCGGACTCGTGCCCGGGGAGCTGTTTTTT. Its translation is CASSGLVPGELFF.

The chain carries TRBV5-4 and TRBJ1-2; D remains ambiguous. Trimming left V 5 bases short and J 0 bases short, with 14 bases between. The germline CDR1 and CDR2 sequences are SGHNT and YYREEE (reference sequence). This CDR3 comprises 15 residues. This chain's CDR3 is CASSHDLQANYGYTF. The CDR3 nucleotides read TGTGCCAGCAGTCACGACCTCCAGGCTAACTATGGCTACACCTTC.

The chain is built from TRBV5-1 and TRBJ2-5, with D tentatively TRBD1 (6 bases). The CDR3 contains 15 residues. V was trimmed by 0 bases and J by 5 bases, leaving 14 bases between them. Germline V gene sequence: CDR1 SGHRS, CDR2 YFSETQ. The CDR3 sequence is CASSLGTVSRETQYF. The CDR3 DNA is TGCGCCAGCAGCTTGGGGACAGTTAGCCGGGAGACCCAGTACTTC.

This clone was picked up one time. The chain couples TRBV27 to TRBJ1-5; possible D gene TRBD1, 5 bases. This CDR3 comprises 15 residues. The V gene lost 6 bases and the J gene lost 4 bases, with 16 bases spanning the gap. CDR1 is MNHEY, CDR2 SMNVEV, per germline (reference sequence). The CDR3 bases are TGTGCCAGCAGACCAAGCACGGGGGGAAATCAGCCCCAGCATTTT. As protein: CASRPSTGGNQPQHF.

V is TRBV5-1 and J is TRBJ2-3; 13 bases are shared with TRBD2. The CDR3 contains 18 residues. Per the germline V gene, CDR1 is SGHRS and CDR2 is YFSETQ. The ends lost 1 base at V and 3 bases at J; junction bases unmatched: 8. The CDR3 nucleotides read TGCGCCAGCAGCTTGCGGGGCCGGACTAGCGGGGGAACAGATACGCAGTATTTT. Amino acids: CASSLRGRTSGGTDTQYF. The full variable domain, in which reference TRBV5-1 and TRBJ2-3 provide the parts outside the CDR3, is KAGVTQTPRYLIKTRGQQVTLSCSPISGHRSVSWYQQTPGQGLQFLFEYFSETQRNKGNFPGRFSGRQFSNSRSEMNVSTLELGDSALYLCASSLRGRTSGGTDTQYFGPGTRLTVL.

The V and J genes are TRBV30 and TRBJ2-2; 8 bases match TRBD1. The CDR3 length is 14 residues. CDR1 and CDR2 from the germline V gene are GTSNPN and SVGIG (reference sequence). The J segment lost 4 bases and the V segment lost 3 bases, leaving 4 bases of the junction unmatched. DNA for the CDR3: TGTGCCTGGAGCCGAGGACAGGGCACCGGGGAGCTGTTTTTT. It yields the protein CAWSRGQGTGELFF.

V is TRBV5-5 and J is TRBJ1-1; TRBD1 aligns across 8 bases. V lost 1 base to trimming and J lost 4 bases; unmatched junction nucleotides: 9. The CDR3 is 16 amino acids. The germline V gene encodes CDR1 SGHKS and CDR2 YYEKEE (reference sequence). CDR3 DNA sequence: TGTGCCAGCAGCTTGTATGGACAGGGAAGCGGCACTGAAGCTTTCTTT. Protein product: CASSLYGQGSGTEAFF.

The CDR3 loop reads CSALTGEGEQYF. The CDR3 DNA is TGCAGCGCCCTAACGGGGGAGGGGGAGCAGTACTTC. The chain couples TRBV29-1 to TRBJ2-7; TRBD2 aligns across 7 bases. V lost 7 bases, J lost 7 bases, and 10 bases stayed unmatched. From germline, CDR1 is SQVTM and CDR2 ANQGSEA. CDR3 length: 12 residues.

This sequence joins TRBV6-1 and TRBJ1-2, with a weak D call TRBD1 (5 bases). The CDR3 extends over 16 amino acids. The germline V and J ends were trimmed by 2 bases and 5 bases, with 18 bases remaining between them. Germline lookup yields CDR1 MNHNS and CDR2 SASEGT. This CDR3 is CASSESGREEGYGYTF. CDR3 bases: TGTGCCAGCAGTGAATCTGGGAGGGAAGAGGGGTATGGCTACACCTTC.

This clone was observed a single time. The chain uses TRBV19 and TRBJ2-5, with 14 bases identical to TRBD2. With 4 bases clipped from V and 1 base from J, the junction kept 11 bases outside the gene matches. The germline gives CDR1 LNHDA, CDR2 SQIVND (reference sequence). CDR3 length equals 19 residues. The DNA for the CDR3 is TGTGCCAGTAGTAAAGGGACTAGCGGGGGTCAACTCATCCAAGAGACCCAGTACTTC. Translated, it gives CASSKGTSGGQLIQETQYF. Complete variable domain (other parts from reference TRBV19 and TRBJ2-5): DGGITQSPKYLFRKEGQNVTLSCEQNLNHDAMYWYRQDPGQGLRLIYYSQIVNDFQKGDIAEGYSVSREKKESFPLTVTSAQKNPTAFYLCASSKGTSGGQLIQETQYFGPGTRLLVL.

The CDR3 region has the DNA TGTGCCAGCCGCCACGCAGGGGGGAGTCCACCCCTCCACTTT. It is translated as CASRHAGGSPPLHF. The rearrangement uses TRBV6-5 and TRBJ1-6, with 7 nucleotides matching TRBD1. The CDR3 has 14 amino acids. The V gene end was trimmed by 8 bases and the J gene end by 11 bases; junction bases not matched to a gene: 12. From germline, CDR1 is MNHEY and CDR2 SVGAGI.

The chain employs TRBV18 and TRBJ2-3; 11 bases line up with TRBD1. Germline trimming cut 4 bases from V and 1 base from J; bases unmatched to any gene: 7. CDR3 length: 17 amino acids. Germline CDR1 and CDR2: KGHSH and LQKENI. The CDR3 nucleotides are TGTGCCAGCTCACGGGGGACAGGGGGAACTGGCACAGATACGCAGTATTTT. Its protein is CASSRGTGGTGTDTQYF.

This sequence joins TRBV11-2 and TRBJ2-5; D perhaps matches TRBD2 (6 bases). Germline assignment: CDR1 SGHAT and CDR2 FQNNGV. V dropped 0 bases and J dropped 4 bases, with 15 bases sitting between them. The CDR3 contains 16 residues. In DNA form, the CDR3 reads TGTGCCAGCAGCTTAGATTTGGCTGGGGGGTCAGAGACCCAGTACTTC. It specifies CASSLDLAGGSETQYF.

The sample holds one count of this clone. V usage is TRBV6-5 and J usage is TRBJ1-2; D remains unclear. V shed 5 bases and J shed 2 bases, with 9 bases lying between them. CDR3 length: 13 residues. CDR1 and CDR2 (germline): MNHEY, SVGAGI. In DNA, the CDR3 is TGTGCCAGCAGTCCCGGGGTAAACTATGGCTACACCTTC. It is translated as CASSPGVNYGYTF.